The 21 T cell receptor beta chains below were found in one sample sequenced in a study of T cells after yellow fever vaccination. Each CDR3 protein gets one entry after TCRdb re-called the 5' RACE reads with MiXCR. The table has 300,000 to 350,000 distinct CDR3 sequences, around 4.1% seen once; the top ten hold roughly 24%. Sequences were derived from PBMCs, sampled 5 days after the yellow fever booster vaccination. These receptors were collected from a man aged 18 to 29 who received the YFV17D yellow fever vaccine.

This chain links TRBV6-2 or TRBV6-3 with TRBJ2-1, with D unclear. V was clipped by 5 bases and J by 9 bases, with 8 bases between them. Germline assignment: CDR1 MNHEY and CDR2 SVGEGT. The CDR3 loop spans 11 amino acids. CDR3 nucleotides: TGTGCCAGCAGTCAGCAGGTTGAGCAGTTCTTC. This translates into CASSQQVEQFF.

This clonotype has more than one count but fewer than ten. The CDR3 region has the DNA TGCAGTGCCCGTCGGGACAGAGGATATTACGAGCAGTACTTC. This codes for CSARRDRGYYEQYF. The rearrangement links TRBV20-1 to TRBJ2-7; 7 bases are a match to TRBD1. Germline CDR1 reads DFQATT; CDR2 reads SNEGSKA (reference sequence). The CDR3 runs to 14 residues. V lost 6 bases to trimming and J lost 4 bases; unmatched junction nucleotides: 12.

This clonotype was counted many times. The V and J genes are TRBV4-3 and TRBJ2-5, with TRBD2 matching 8 bases. CDR3 length: 16 residues. V trimming: 0 bases; J trimming: 4 bases; junction bases outside the gene matches: 7. Germline V lookup: CDR1 LGHNA, CDR2 YSLEER. The CDR3 sequence is CASSQDRGGGVETQYF. The CDR3 coding sequence is TGCGCCAGCAGCCAAGATCGGGGGGGCGGTGTAGAGACCCAGTACTTC.

This chain joins TRBV5-1 and TRBJ2-1; no firm D call. The CDR3 is 15 amino acids. CDR1 is SGHRS and CDR2 is YFSETQ in the germline V gene. Trimming took 4 bases from V and 4 from J, leaving 15 bases between them. The CDR3 nucleotides are TGCGCCAGCAGCGTACAACCGACGGGTTACAATGAGCAGTTCTTC. Encoded protein: CASSVQPTGYNEQFF.

This clonotype showed up just a few times. The chain joins TRBV4-2 to TRBJ2-5, with D uncertain. Germline-derived CDR1 and CDR2 are LGHNA and YNFKEQ. CDR3 size: 17 residues. With 0 bases removed from V and 0 bases from J, the gap between germline ends came to 14 bases. The CDR3 sequence is CASSQDLGLVNQETQYF. The CDR3 DNA follows: TGTGCCAGCAGCCAAGATTTGGGGTTGGTAAACCAAGAGACCCAGTACTTC.

In this sample, this clonotype turned up a few times. V gene TRBV18 combines with J gene TRBJ1-1; D ambiguous. The CDR3 extends over 15 amino acids. Looked up from germline, CDR1 is KGHSH and CDR2 is LQKENI. Trimming pared 2 bases from V and 1 base from J, leaving 11 bases between. The CDR3 protein is CASSPSGRQNTEAFF. In nucleotides, the CDR3 is TGTGCCAGCTCACCATCCGGGCGGCAGAACACTGAAGCTTTCTTT.

The sample holds a few counts of this clonotype. The CDR3 region is CASSLNRGRNTEAFF. The CDR3 DNA reads as TGTGCCAGCAGCCTCAACAGGGGGCGGAACACTGAAGCTTTCTTT. This sequence joins TRBV14 and TRBJ1-1, with 9 bases that match TRBD1. The CDR3 loop spans 15 amino acids. The V gene end was trimmed by 4 bases and the J gene end by 1 base; junction bases not matched to a gene: 4. Germline V lookup: CDR1 SGHDN, CDR2 FVKESK.

This clonotype showed up just a few times. V is TRBV4-3 and J is TRBJ2-5, with a weak D call TRBD2 (5 bases). V was pared by 0 bases and J by 3 bases, with 8 bases between. The CDR3 covers 14 residues. CDR1 is LGHNA, CDR2 YSLEER, per germline. In nucleotides, the CDR3 is TGCGCCAGCAGCCAAGATCCGGGGAAAGAGACCCAGTACTTC. Translation gives CASSQDPGKETQYF.

This clonotype showed up many times. This CDR3 reads CASSKRGPTSGVNTGELFF. The CDR3 DNA reads TGTGCCAGCAGCAAGAGGGGGCCCACTAGCGGGGTTAACACCGGGGAGCTGTTTTTT. This chain links TRBV7-3 with TRBJ2-2; TRBD2 matches at 10 bases. Trimming cost V 5 bases and J 2 bases; bases outside gene matches: 14. CDR3 length: 19 amino acids. Germline assignment: CDR1 SGHTA and CDR2 FQGTGA.

This clonotype has just a few counts. V gene TRBV20-1 combines with J gene TRBJ2-7; TRBD1 agrees at 8 bases. CDR1 and CDR2 from the germline V gene are DFQATT and SNEGSKA (reference sequence). V shed 6 bases and J 1 base; nucleotides not matched to a gene: 11. CDR3 length: 15 residues. CDR3 sequence reads: CSALEGTGKSYEQYF. The CDR3 nucleotides read TGCAGTGCCCTGGAAGGGACAGGAAAATCCTACGAGCAGTACTTC.

This clonotype was seen ten or more times. The chain recombines TRBV28 with TRBJ2-3, with 10 bases fitting TRBD2. This CDR3 has 15 residues. The ends lost 6 bases at V and 4 bases at J; junction bases unmatched: 7. From germline, CDR1 is MDHEN and CDR2 SYDVKM. The CDR3 loop is CASRPLAGVADTQYF. DNA of the CDR3: TGTGCCAGCAGACCCCTAGCGGGGGTGGCAGATACGCAGTATTTT.

The chain carries TRBV16 and TRBJ2-7, with a weak D call TRBD1 (6 bases). Germline V gene lookup returns CDR1 KGHSY and CDR2 FQNENV. Trimming pared 4 bases from V and 9 bases from J, leaving 16 bases between. The CDR3 has 13 amino acids. In nucleotides, the CDR3 is TGTGCCAGCAGCCCTGGGGGCACGGCGGGGCAGTACTTC. Its protein is CASSPGGTAGQYF.

This clonotype came up many times. This rearrangement joins TRBV5-1 to TRBJ2-3; D might be TRBD2 (6 bases). V was clipped by 0 bases and J by 1 base, with 9 bases between them. Looked up from germline, CDR1 is SGHRS and CDR2 is YFSETQ. This CDR3 comprises 15 residues. The CDR3 DNA reads TGCGCCAGCAGCTTGGTTCCGGGGGGCACAGATACGCAGTATTTT. Translation: CASSLVPGGTDTQYF.

The chain couples TRBV28 to TRBJ1-5; D not resolved. The CDR3 runs 12 residues. Between the trimmed V and J ends, which lost 4 bases and 6 bases, there was a span of 7 bases. Per germline, CDR1 MDHEN and CDR2 SYDVKM. CDR3 sequence: CASSSSSQPQHF. The CDR3 nucleotides are TGTGCCAGCAGTTCCTCGAGTCAGCCCCAGCATTTT.

This clonotype showed up many times. The rearrangement uses TRBV5-1 and TRBJ2-5; D may correspond to TRBD1 or TRBD2 (5 bases each). Germline assignment: CDR1 SGHRS and CDR2 YFSETQ. V was shortened by 0 bases and J by 0 bases, with 15 bases between the two germline ends. The CDR3 length is 17 residues. The CDR3 spells CASSLEPGTSHQETQYF. The CDR3 DNA reads as TGCGCCAGCAGCTTGGAGCCCGGGACGTCCCACCAAGAGACCCAGTACTTC.

This clonotype was observed at least ten times. J is TRBJ2-1 and V is TRBV3-1; D unresolved. This CDR3 has 13 amino acids. Germline V gene lookup returns CDR1 LGHDT and CDR2 YNNKEL (reference sequence). Trimming pared 4 bases from V and 5 bases from J, leaving 9 bases between. CDR3 coding DNA: TGTGCCAGCAGCCCGTCCCTCGACAATGAGCAGTTCTTC. It is translated as CASSPSLDNEQFF.

This clonotype was counted between two and nine times. The chain couples TRBV9 to TRBJ2-5, with D tentatively TRBD1 (6 bases). CDR3 size: 16 residues. The germline V gene has CDR1 SGDLS and CDR2 YYNGEE. V gave up 2 bases and J gave up 0 bases, with 14 bases separating them. The CDR3 bases are TGTGCCAGCAGCGTCTACGGGACACCTAACCAAGAGACCCAGTACTTC. Encoded protein: CASSVYGTPNQETQYF. The full variable domain, rest sourced from reference TRBV9 and TRBJ2-5, is DSGVTQTPKHLITATGQRVTLRCSPRSGDLSVYWYQQSLDQGLQFLIQYYNGEERAKGNILERFSAQQFPDLHSELNLSSLELGDSALYFCASSVYGTPNQETQYFGPGTRLLVL.

This chain links TRBV29-1 with TRBJ1-1; D may be TRBD1 (6 bases). The germline V and J ends were trimmed by 1 base and 10 bases, with 10 bases remaining between them. Germline V CDR1 and CDR2: SQVTM, ANQGSEA. The CDR3 has 11 amino acids. CDR3 loop: CSVEGPGAAFF. CDR3 DNA: TGCAGCGTTGAAGGGCCAGGGGCAGCTTTCTTT.

This clonotype was counted ten times or more. This rearrangement joins TRBV10-3 to TRBJ1-1; 8 bases are shared with TRBD1. The V and J ends lost 10 bases and 1 base, in that order; junction bases with no gene match: 5. There are 13 residues in the CDR3. The germline CDR1 and CDR2 sequences are ENHRY and SYGVKD. CDR3 in amino acids: CATKTGGNTEAFF. The CDR3 nucleotides are TGTGCCACAAAAACAGGGGGGAACACTGAAGCTTTCTTT.

Here the CDR3 DNA reads TGTGCCAGCACCCCCGGGGGACGGGGCAGCACTGAAGCTTTCTTT. Encoded protein: CASTPGGRGSTEAFF. The V and J genes are TRBV27 and TRBJ1-1, with a weak D call TRBD1 (5 bases). CDR1 is MNHEY and CDR2 is SMNVEV in the germline V gene (reference sequence). With 7 bases removed from V and 4 bases from J, the gap between germline ends came to 19 bases. The CDR3 runs to 15 residues.

This clonotype was seen just once. The chain combines TRBV20-1 with TRBJ2-3; perhaps TRBD2 as D (6 bases). The CDR3 has 16 residues. Looked up from germline, CDR1 is DFQATT and CDR2 is SNEGSKA (reference sequence). The V end was cut by 0 bases, the J end by 0 bases, with 13 bases between. The CDR3 is CSARDEGSGSTDTQYF. CDR3 in DNA: TGCAGTGCTAGAGATGAGGGTAGCGGTAGCACAGATACGCAGTATTTT.